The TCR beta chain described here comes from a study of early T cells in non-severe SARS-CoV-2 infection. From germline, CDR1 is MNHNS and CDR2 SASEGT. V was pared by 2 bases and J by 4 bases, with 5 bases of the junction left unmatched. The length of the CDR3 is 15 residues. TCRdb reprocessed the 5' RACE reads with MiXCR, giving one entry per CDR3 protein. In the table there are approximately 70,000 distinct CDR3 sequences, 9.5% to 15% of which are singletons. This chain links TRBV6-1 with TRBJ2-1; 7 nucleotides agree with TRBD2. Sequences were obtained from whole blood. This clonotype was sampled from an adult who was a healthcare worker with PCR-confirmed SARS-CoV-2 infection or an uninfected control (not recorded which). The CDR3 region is CASSESGGGYNEQFF. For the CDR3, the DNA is TGTGCCAGCAGTGAATCCGGCGGGGGTTACAATGAGCAGTTCTTC.